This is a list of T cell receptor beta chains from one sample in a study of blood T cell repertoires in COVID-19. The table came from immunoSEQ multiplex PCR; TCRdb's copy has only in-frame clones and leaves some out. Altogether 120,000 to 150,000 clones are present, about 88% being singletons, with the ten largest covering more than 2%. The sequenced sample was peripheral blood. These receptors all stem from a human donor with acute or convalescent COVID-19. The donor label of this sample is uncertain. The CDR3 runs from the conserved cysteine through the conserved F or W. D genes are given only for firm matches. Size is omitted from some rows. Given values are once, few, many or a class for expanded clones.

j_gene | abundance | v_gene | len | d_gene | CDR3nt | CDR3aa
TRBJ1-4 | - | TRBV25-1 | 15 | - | TGTGCCAGCAGTGTGTTTACAGGACATAATGAAAAACTGTTTTTT | CASSVFTGHNEKLFF
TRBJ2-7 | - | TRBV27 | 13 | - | TGTGCCAGCAGTTTGGGCGGGTTCTACGAGCAGTACTTC | CASSLGGFYEQYF
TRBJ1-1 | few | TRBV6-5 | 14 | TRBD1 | TGTGCCAGCAGTCACCGGGACAGGGCTCCTGAAGCTTTCTTT | CASSHRDRAPEAFF
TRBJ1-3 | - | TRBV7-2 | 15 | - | TGTGCCAGCAGCTCCGCTTGGGGGGCTGGAAACACCATATATTTT | CASSSAWGAGNTIYF
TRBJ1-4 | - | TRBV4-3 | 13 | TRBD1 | TGCGCCAGCAGCCCACAGGGGGCTGAAAAACTGTTTTTT | CASSPQGAEKLFF
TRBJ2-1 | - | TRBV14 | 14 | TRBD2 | TGTGCCAGCAGCCAGACCGGGACTATGAATGAGCAGTTCTTC | CASSQTGTMNEQFF
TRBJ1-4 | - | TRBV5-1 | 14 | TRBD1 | TGCGCCAGCAGCTCAGGGGGCGCCGGTGAAAAACTGTTTTTT | CASSSGGAGEKLFF
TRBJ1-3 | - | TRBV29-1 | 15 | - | TGCAGCGTTGCTGGGGACTTCAGCTCTGGAAACACCATATATTTT | CSVAGDFSSGNTIYF
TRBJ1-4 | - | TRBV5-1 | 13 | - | TGCGCCAGCAGCTTGGTGCAGGATGAAAAACTGTTTTTT | CASSLVQDEKLFF
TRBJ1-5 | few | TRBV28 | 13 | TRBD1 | TGTGCCAGCTCTTCAGGGGGCCTTCAGCCCCAGCATTTT | CASSSGGLQPQHF
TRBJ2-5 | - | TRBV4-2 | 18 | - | TGTGCCAGCAGCCAAGGATTAGCGGCCACCCTCTACCAAGAGACCCAGTACTTC | CASSQGLAATLYQETQYF
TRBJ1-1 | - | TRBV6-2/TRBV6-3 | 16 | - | TGTGCCAGCAGCGGTCGGTCGCAGGGCCCATGGACTGAAGCTTTCTTT | CASSGRSQGPWTEAFF